The entry below gives a single T cell receptor beta chain sequence along with its context. Its antigen is as yet unknown. Clones were sequenced by immunoSEQ multiplex PCR, and TCRdb holds only the in-frame ones, with some missing. The profile shows 150,000 to 200,000 clones, 80% to 95% of them singletons. This record belongs to a study of T cell responses to AZD1222 COVID-19 vaccine. Study-level information: The study pooled second doses at about 4 or about 12 weeks.

Study-wide results and limits: Unmutated regions of variants are reportedly targeted by nearly half of spike-specific TCRs. Among the donors, most were white British and more were female, and clonal diversity was possibly underestimated. There were vaccine-associated CD4 TCRs across spike, dominant at 160-218 and 743-854.

Germline CDR1 reads LGHNA; CDR2 reads YNFKEQ. The V and J ends lost 0 bases and 7 bases respectively, with 12 bases between them. The CDR3 length is 15 residues. The starting material was peripheral blood, obtained on day 0 of AZD1222 vaccination. The source is an adult in good health. This rearrangement joins TRBV4-2 to TRBJ1-4; D remains unclear. The chain's CDR3 is CASSQDRSSGEKLFF. As DNA, the CDR3 is TGTGCCAGCAGCCAAGACCGGAGTAGCGGTGAAAAACTGTTTTTT.